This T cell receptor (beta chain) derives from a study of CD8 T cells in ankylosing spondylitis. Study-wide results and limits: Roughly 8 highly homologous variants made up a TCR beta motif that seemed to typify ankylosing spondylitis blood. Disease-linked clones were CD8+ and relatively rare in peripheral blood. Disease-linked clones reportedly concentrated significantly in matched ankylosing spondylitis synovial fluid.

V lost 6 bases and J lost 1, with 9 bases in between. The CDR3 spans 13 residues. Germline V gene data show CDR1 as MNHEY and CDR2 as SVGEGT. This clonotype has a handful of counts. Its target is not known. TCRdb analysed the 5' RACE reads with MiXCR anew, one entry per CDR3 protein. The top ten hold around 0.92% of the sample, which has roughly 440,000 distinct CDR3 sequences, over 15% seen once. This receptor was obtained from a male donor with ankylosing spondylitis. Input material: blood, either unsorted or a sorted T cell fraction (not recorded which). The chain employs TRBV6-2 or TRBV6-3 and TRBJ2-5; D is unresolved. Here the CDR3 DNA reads TGTGCCAGCAGGAGTTCCGGCCAAGAGACCCAGTACTTC. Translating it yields CASRSSGQETQYF.